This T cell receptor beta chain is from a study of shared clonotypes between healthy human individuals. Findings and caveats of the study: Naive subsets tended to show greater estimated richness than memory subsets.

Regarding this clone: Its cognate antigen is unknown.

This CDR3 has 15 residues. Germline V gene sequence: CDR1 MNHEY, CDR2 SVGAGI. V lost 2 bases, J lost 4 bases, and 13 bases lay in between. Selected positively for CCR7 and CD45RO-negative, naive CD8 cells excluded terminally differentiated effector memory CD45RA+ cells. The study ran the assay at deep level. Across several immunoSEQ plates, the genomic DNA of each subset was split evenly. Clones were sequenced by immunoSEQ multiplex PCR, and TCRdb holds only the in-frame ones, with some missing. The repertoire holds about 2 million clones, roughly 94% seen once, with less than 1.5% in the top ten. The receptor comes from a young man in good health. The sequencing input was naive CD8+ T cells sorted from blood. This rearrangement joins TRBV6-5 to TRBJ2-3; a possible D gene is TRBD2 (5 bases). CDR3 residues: CASSYLPLGADTQYF. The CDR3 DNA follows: TGTGCCAGCAGTTACCTCCCACTAGGCGCAGATACGCAGTATTTT.